The rows below give T cell receptor beta chains drawn from one sample of a study of low-dose radiotherapy and immunotherapy resistance in tumors. One entry per CDR3 protein, called by TCRdb with MiXCR from the reads. The repertoire holds roughly 39,000 distinct CDR3 sequences, with about a third as singletons. The sequencing used PBMCs, collected before treatment. All receptors derive from a male donor with gallbladder cancer. Each CDR3 is given with its conserved first and last residue. A D gene is named only where the DNA matches it firmly. The size entry is marked missing in some rows and otherwise reads once, few, many or a size class.

clone_size,d_call,j_call,v_call,cdr3_length,cdr3_nt,cdr3_aa
many,NA,TRBJ1-5,TRBV18,14,TGTGCCAGCTCACCGGACACCAGCAATCAGCCCCAGCATTTT,CASSPDTSNQPQHF
many,NA,TRBJ2-1,TRBV10-3,11,TGTGCCATCAGTGCCGACAATGAGCAGTTCTTC,CAISADNEQFF
many,TRBD1,TRBJ2-7,TRBV28,16,TGTGCCAGCACCGAGGGACAGAGGCTTTCCCACTACGAGCAGTACTTC,CASTEGQRLSHYEQYF
NA,TRBD1,TRBJ1-5,TRBV14,15,TGTGCCAGCAGCCCCTCCGGGACAGTGAATCAGCCCCAGCATTTT,CASSPSGTVNQPQHF
many,NA,TRBJ2-1,TRBV5-6,12,TGTGCCAGCAGTCGGGACACTCAAAAGTCGATCTTC,CASSRDTQKSIF
many,NA,TRBJ2-3,TRBV7-9,14,TGTGCCAGCAGCTTACTACCGAGCACAGATACGCAGTATTTT,CASSLLPSTDTQYF
many,NA,TRBJ2-4,TRBV11-1,17,TGTGCCAGCAGCTTAGACCCTTCGGTGGGAGCGGGAAACATTCAGTACTTC,CASSLDPSVGAGNIQYF
many,TRBD1,TRBJ2-7,TRBV6-2/TRBV6-3,14,TGTGCCACCCTACCAACAGGGGGGCCCTACGAGCAGTACTTC,CATLPTGGPYEQYF
many,NA,TRBJ1-4,TRBV28,14,TGTGCCAGCAGCAATGGGGGGGTGTTAGAAAAACTGTTTTTT,CASSNGGVLEKLFF
many,NA,TRBJ2-7,TRBV5-1,15,TGCGCCAGCAGCTTGGACGGTAAGGCCCGGAACGAGCAGTACTTC,CASSLDGKARNEQYF
few,TRBD1,TRBJ2-1,TRBV2,14,TGTGCCAGCAAGCCGGGACAGGGCAACGATGAGCAGTTCTTC,CASKPGQGNDEQFF
medium-sized,NA,TRBJ2-7,TRBV28,14,TGTGCCAGCAGCGTAAGGGACAACTCCTACGAGCAGTACTTC,CASSVRDNSYEQYF
many,NA,TRBJ2-7,TRBV10-3,12,TGTGCCATCAGGGACGGCTCGACCGAGCAGTACTTC,CAIRDGSTEQYF
many,NA,TRBJ2-4,TRBV2,12,TGTGCCAGCTCGGACTTCAAAAACATTCAGTACTTC,CASSDFKNIQYF
NA,NA,TRBJ2-3,TRBV12-3/TRBV12-4,18,TGTGCCAGCAGTTTAGGTGGGGGGGGGCCGATGGGGTCAGATACGCAGTATTTT,CASSLGGGGPMGSDTQYF
NA,NA,TRBJ2-7,TRBV7-2,13,TGTGCCAGCAGCTTAGGGTTCCCCTACGAGCAGTACTTC,CASSLGFPYEQYF
many,NA,TRBJ1-2,TRBV27,13,TGTGCCAGCAGTTTCGGCAGGGACTATGGCTACACCTTC,CASSFGRDYGYTF
NA,NA,TRBJ2-7,TRBV6-2/TRBV6-3,17,TGTGCCAGCAGGGCCCTTACACTGACTCATTCCTCCTACGAGCAGTACTTC,CASRALTLTHSSYEQYF
many,NA,TRBJ2-5,TRBV4-1,15,TGCGCCAGCAGCCGGCCAGAATTGTCGCGAGAGACCCAGTACTTC,CASSRPELSRETQYF
many,NA,TRBJ2-1,TRBV3-1,18,TGTGCCAGCAGCCAAGTGAGTGGGCAGGGCAGCTCCTACAATGAGCAGTTCTTC,CASSQVSGQGSSYNEQFF
few,TRBD1,TRBJ2-7,TRBV7-2,16,TGTGCCAGCAGCTTAGTTCTGGGACAGGGGGCACAAGAGCAGTACTTC,CASSLVLGQGAQEQYF
medium-sized,NA,TRBJ1-2,TRBV6-2/TRBV6-3,13,TGTGCCAGCAGTGTACAGGCTAACTATGGCTACACCTTC,CASSVQANYGYTF
many,NA,TRBJ1-6,TRBV28,15,TGTGCCAGCAGTTTACAGAGCTCCTATAATTCACCCCTCCACTTT,CASSLQSSYNSPLHF
NA,NA,TRBJ2-5,TRBV12-3/TRBV12-4,15,TGTGCCAGCAGTTTAGCTCTGAGGGCAGGGGAGACCCAGTACTTC,CASSLALRAGETQYF
many,TRBD2,TRBJ2-5,TRBV7-3,17,TGTGCCAGCAGCTTACACCCGCGCGGGAGAGGTGGGGAGACCCAGTACTTC,CASSLHPRGRGGETQYF
many,NA,TRBJ2-7,TRBV7-6,15,TGTGCCAGCAGCTTAGTGGGGCAAGGGGCTGGAGAGCAGTACTTC,CASSLVGQGAGEQYF
NA,NA,TRBJ2-7,TRBV28,14,TGTGCCAGCAGTTGGGGATGGGGATCCTACGAGCAGTACTTC,CASSWGWGSYEQYF
few,NA,TRBJ2-2,TRBV19,16,TGTGCCAGTAGTATTCTGTCACCGGTGAACACCGGGGAGCTGTTTTTT,CASSILSPVNTGELFF
medium-sized,TRBD2,TRBJ2-7,TRBV28,14,TGTGCCAGTTCCGGGACTAGAAGCTCCTACGAGCAGTACTTC,CASSGTRSSYEQYF
many,TRBD1,TRBJ1-5,TRBV7-2,16,TGTGCCAGCAGCTTAGTCGGGACAGCTTACAATCAGCCCCAGCATTTT,CASSLVGTAYNQPQHF
NA,NA,TRBJ1-6,TRBV5-5,15,TGTGCCAGCAGCACCCCGACAGGAGGGGATTCACCCCTCCACTTT,CASSTPTGGDSPLHF
medium-sized,NA,TRBJ1-5,TRBV6-6,16,TGTGCCAGCAATCCGCGGCGGTGGGGGCTTGGGCAGCCCCAGCATTTT,CASNPRRWGLGQPQHF
NA,NA,TRBJ2-3,TRBV6-2/TRBV6-3,13,TGTGCCAGCAGATCCGGGATCACAGATACGCAGTATTTT,CASRSGITDTQYF
NA,TRBD1,TRBJ1-2,TRBV29-1,18,TGCAGCGTTCTCCCCGGGACAGGGTTTCAAAGGGCTAACTATGGCTACACCTTC,CSVLPGTGFQRANYGYTF
many,TRBD2,TRBJ2-7,TRBV9,15,TGTGCCAGCAGCGAGGTAGCGGGCGCGTCCAACGAGCAGTACTTC,CASSEVAGASNEQYF
many,NA,TRBJ2-6,TRBV5-1,17,TGCGCCAGCGGCCTGATGGCGGGAATTTCTGGGGCCAACGTCCTGACTTTC,CASGLMAGISGANVLTF
many,NA,TRBJ2-7,TRBV2,15,TGTGCCAGCACCAGGGGTATTGGCGGGAGCTACGAGCAGTACTTC,CASTRGIGGSYEQYF
many,NA,TRBJ2-7,TRBV6-6,14,TGTGCCAGCAGTTACGACAGGCCATCCTACGAGCAGTACTTC,CASSYDRPSYEQYF
few,NA,TRBJ2-1,TRBV29-1,12,TGCAGCGTTGAAGAAGGGCGGGGTGAGCAGTTCTTC,CSVEEGRGEQFF
many,NA,TRBJ2-3,TRBV29-1,14,TGCAGCGTCCAGAGGGGGGCTAGCACAGATACGCAGTATTTT,CSVQRGASTDTQYF
NA,TRBD1,TRBJ1-6,TRBV6-6,15,TGTGCCAGCAGTTACGACAGGGGGGGGGAATCACCCCTCCACTTT,CASSYDRGGESPLHF
many,TRBD2,TRBJ2-3,TRBV7-9,15,TGTGCCAGCAGCCGAACTAGCGGTAACACAGATACGCAGTATTTT,CASSRTSGNTDTQYF
many,TRBD2,TRBJ2-2,TRBV5-1,14,TGCGCCAGCAGCCCTAGCGGGGAGACCGGGGAGCTGTTTTTT,CASSPSGETGELFF
NA,NA,TRBJ1-5,TRBV6-1,14,TGTGCCAGCACCGGGGACGGTAGCAATCAGCCCCAGCATTTT,CASTGDGSNQPQHF
many,NA,TRBJ2-3,TRBV29-1,15,TGCAGCGCCCTCGGTGGGACGGGGCGCACAGATACGCAGTATTTT,CSALGGTGRTDTQYF
NA,NA,TRBJ2-5,TRBV24-1,12,TGTGCCACCAGTGGCCAGAAAGAGACCCAGTACTTC,CATSGQKETQYF
many,NA,TRBJ2-3,TRBV10-3,13,TGTGCCATCAGTGAGTCGGGACCCTCGGGGCAGTATTTT,CAISESGPSGQYF
few,NA,TRBJ2-3,TRBV5-1,15,TGCGCCAGCAGCTTGGCAGGGGGGGGTTCGGATACGCAGTATTTT,CASSLAGGGSDTQYF
many,TRBD2,TRBJ2-7,TRBV4-1,16,TGCGCCAGCAGCCAAGAACCCAGCGGGGCGTCCTACGAGCAGTACTTC,CASSQEPSGASYEQYF
many,NA,TRBJ1-5,TRBV20-1,11,TGCAGTGCTACCCCCAATCAGCCCCAGCATTTT,CSATPNQPQHF